Listed here are 9 T cell receptor beta chains from one sample, sequenced in a study of Ad26.COV2.S vaccination and SARS-CoV-2 variants. The table came from immunoSEQ multiplex PCR; TCRdb's copy has only in-frame clones and leaves some out. The sample contains approximately 420,000 clones, 88% of which appear only once. Stated treatment: around 19 received Ad26.COV2.S at low or high dose, single or two shots; several received placebo; per-sample allocation not given. Sampling happened 63 days after the first vaccine or placebo injection. The sequencing here drew on peripheral blood, taken in a trial of Ad26.COV2.S vaccine versus placebo. The source is a person between 18 and 59 years old who received the Ad26.COV2.S COVID-19 vaccine or a placebo.

The chain links TRBV19 to TRBJ1-6; the D gene is possibly TRBD1 (6 bases). This CDR3 is 15 amino acids long. The V gene lost 6 bases and the J gene lost 10 bases, with 19 bases spanning the gap. Germline-derived CDR1 and CDR2 are LNHDA and SQIVND (reference sequence). The CDR3 sequence: CASRTPGAGGSPLHF. CDR3 nucleotide sequence: TGTGCCAGTAGGACCCCAGGGGCTGGGGGCTCACCCCTCCACTTT. Full variable domain (rest looked up from reference TRBV19 and TRBJ1-6): DGGITQSPKYLFRKEGQNVTLSCEQNLNHDAMYWYRQDPGQGLRLIYYSQIVNDFQKGDIAEGYSVSREKKESFPLTVTSAQKNPTAFYLCASRTPGAGGSPLHFGNGTRLTVT.

The chain combines TRBV18 with TRBJ1-1; the D is unclear. V was shortened by 1 base and J by 3 bases, with 6 bases between the two germline ends. Germline V gene sequence: CDR1 KGHSH, CDR2 LQKENI. CDR3 length: 13 residues. The CDR3 is CASSPRSDTEAFF. The CDR3 region has the DNA TGTGCCAGCTCACCACGGTCGGACACTGAAGCTTTCTTT.

V gene TRBV27 combines with J gene TRBJ1-3, with 10 positions matching TRBD1. J lost 0 bases, V lost 2 bases, and 13 bases had no gene match. The germline gives CDR1 MNHEY, CDR2 SMNVEV (reference sequence). The CDR3 loop spans 20 amino acids. The CDR3 DNA follows: TGTGCCAGCAGTTTAGGAGAAACGACAGGGGGCGAGATCTCTGGAAACACCATATATTTT. Encoded protein: CASSLGETTGGEISGNTIYF.

This chain connects TRBV6-5 to TRBJ2-3, with TRBD2 matching 9 bases. CDR3 length: 16 amino acids. Germline CDR1 is MNHEY and CDR2 is SVGAGI. J lost 2 bases, V lost 4 bases, and 7 bases had no gene match. The CDR3 here is CASSSPSGVSTDTQYF. CDR3 sequence (DNA): TGTGCCAGCAGTTCCCCTAGCGGGGTATCCACAGATACGCAGTATTTT.

V is TRBV14 and J is TRBJ2-3; possible D gene TRBD1, 6 bases. The germline V gene has CDR1 SGHDN and CDR2 FVKESK. This CDR3 comprises 13 residues. V was cut by 5 bases and J by 2 bases, with 8 bases left in between. The CDR3: CASSGQPTDTQYF. As DNA, the CDR3 is TGTGCCAGCAGCGGACAGCCCACAGATACGCAGTATTTT.

V and J are TRBV28 and TRBJ2-7; 9 bases match TRBD1. This CDR3 spans 15 amino acids. V shed 2 bases, J shed 11 bases, and the junction held 13 bases outside the gene matches. Germline values: CDR1 MDHEN, CDR2 SYDVKM. The CDR3 DNA sequence: TGTGCCAGCAGTTTAGCAGACAGGGGGATCTGGGGGGAGTACTTC. Protein sequence: CASSLADRGIWGEYF. Drawing the rest from reference TRBV28 and TRBJ2-7, the complete variable domain is DVKVTQSSRYLVKRTGEKVFLECVQDMDHENMFWYRQDPGLGLRLIYFSYDVKMKEKGDIPEGYSVSREKKERFSLILESASTNQTSMYLCASSLADRGIWGEYFGPGTRLTVT.

The rearrangement links TRBV29-1 to TRBJ2-1; D gene unclear. V was pared by 0 bases and J by 9 bases, with 15 bases between. The CDR3 length is 14 residues. CDR1 and CDR2 (germline): SQVTM, ANQGSEA. DNA of the CDR3: TGCAGCGTTGAAGATCTCGGCAGTCATGGTGAGCAGTTCTTC. Residues: CSVEDLGSHGEQFF.

The CDR3: CSDGQRQETQYF. CDR3 in DNA: TGCAGCGACGGACAGAGACAAGAGACCCAGTACTTC. The V call is TRBV29-1, the J call TRBJ2-5, with D perhaps TRBD1 (6 bases). The germline gives CDR1 SQVTM, CDR2 ANQGSEA. With 7 bases removed from V and 2 bases from J, the gap between germline ends came to 11 bases. The length of the CDR3 is 12 residues.

J is TRBJ1-5 and V is TRBV3-1 (or the pseudogene TRBV3-2); D is unresolved. The germline gives CDR1 LGHDT, CDR2 YNNKEL (reference sequence). The CDR3 is 13 residues long. V was pared by 0 bases and J by 5 bases, with 5 bases between. CDR3 loop: CASSQDPHQPQHF. CDR3 nucleotides: TGTGCCAGCAGCCAAGATCCCCATCAGCCCCAGCATTTT.